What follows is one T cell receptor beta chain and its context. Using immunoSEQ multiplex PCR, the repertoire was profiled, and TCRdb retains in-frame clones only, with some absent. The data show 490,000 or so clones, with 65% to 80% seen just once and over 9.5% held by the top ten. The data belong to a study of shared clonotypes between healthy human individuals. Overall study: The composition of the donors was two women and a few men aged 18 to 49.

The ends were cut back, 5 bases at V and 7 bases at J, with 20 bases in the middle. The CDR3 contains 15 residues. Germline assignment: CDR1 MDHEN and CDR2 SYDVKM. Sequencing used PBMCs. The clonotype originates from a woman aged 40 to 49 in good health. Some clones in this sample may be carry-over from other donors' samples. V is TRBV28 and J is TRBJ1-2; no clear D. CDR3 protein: CASSTAGPPLGGYTF. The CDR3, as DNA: TGTGCCAGCAGTACGGCCGGGCCCCCCCTGGGTGGCTACACCTTC.